These 14 T cell receptor beta chains originate from one sample sequenced in a study of blood T cell repertoires in COVID-19. Measured with immunoSEQ multiplex PCR; TCRdb has only the in-frame clones, and not every one. The table includes about 250,000 clones, roughly 83% detected once. The sample taken for sequencing was peripheral blood. Receptor source: a man in his forties with acute or convalescent COVID-19.

The rearrangement uses TRBV27 and TRBJ1-5; no clear D. Trimming removed 4 bases at V and 2 bases at J, with 15 bases between. Germline-derived CDR1 and CDR2 are MNHEY and SMNVEV (reference sequence). The CDR3 contains 16 residues. CDR3 amino acids: CASSSAVERRNQPQHF. DNA for the CDR3: TGTGCCAGCAGTTCGGCGGTCGAACGGCGCAATCAGCCCCAGCATTTT.

The chain combines TRBV4-2 with TRBJ2-3, with 12 bases aligning to TRBD2. CDR1 is LGHNA, CDR2 YNFKEQ, per germline. The ends lost 4 bases at V and 2 bases at J; junction bases unmatched: 4. The CDR3 loop spans 16 amino acids. The CDR3 sequence: CASSPRTSGNTDTQYF. The CDR3 DNA follows: TGTGCCAGCAGCCCCCGGACTAGCGGGAACACAGATACGCAGTATTTT.

The chain recombines TRBV7-8 with TRBJ1-1, with D perhaps matching TRBD1 (6 bases). CDR1 SGHVS and CDR2 FQNEAQ come from the germline V gene. Trimming shortened V by 3 bases and J by 4 bases, and 9 bases separated the two germline ends. The CDR3 loop spans 13 amino acids. CDR3 region: CASSFRRGTEAFF. The DNA for the CDR3 is TGTGCCAGCAGCTTCCGCAGGGGCACTGAAGCTTTCTTT.

As for this clone: At the DNA level, this CDR3 is encoded by other sequences in the same sample as well. This chain uses TRBV12-3 or TRBV12-4 with TRBJ1-1, with D perhaps TRBD1 (5 bases). CDR3 length: 12 amino acids. The V end lost 6 bases, the J end lost 5 bases, and 10 bases lay between the germline ends. The CDR3 loop is CASSWGGTEAFF. In DNA, the CDR3 is TGTGCCAGCAGCTGGGGGGGGACTGAAGCTTTCTTT.

The J gene is TRBJ2-3, the V gene TRBV3-1 (or the pseudogene TRBV3-2); 10 positions agree with TRBD1. J gave up 7 bases and V 4 bases, and 5 bases lay outside the gene matches. CDR3 length: 14 amino acids. Germline V gene sequence: CDR1 LGHDT, CDR2 YNNKEL (reference sequence). In nucleotides, the CDR3 is TGTGCCAGCAGCCTTGGACAGGGGGTACATACGCAGTATTTT. It specifies CASSLGQGVHTQYF.

The chain combines TRBV7-2 with TRBJ2-7; 7 bases are a match to TRBD1. V was pared by 5 bases and J by 0 bases, with 4 bases of the junction left unmatched. CDR1 and CDR2 (germline): SGHTA, FQGNSA. The CDR3 has 14 amino acids. The CDR3 DNA is TGTGCCAGCAGCCTTAACAGGGGCTCCTACGAGCAGTACTTC. It yields the protein CASSLNRGSYEQYF. Based on the CDR3 plus reference TRBV7-2 and TRBJ2-7, the full variable domain is GAGVSQSPSNKVTEKGKDVELRCDPISGHTALYWYRQSLGQGLEFLIYFQGNSAPDKSGLPSDRFSAERTGGSVSTLTIQRTQQEDSAVYLCASSLNRGSYEQYFGPGTRLTVT.

The rearrangement links TRBV5-6 to TRBJ2-7; tentatively, D is TRBD2 (6 bases). The V gene's germline CDR1 is SGHDT and CDR2 YYEEEE. CDR3 length equals 14 residues. V dropped 2 bases and J dropped 3 bases, with 12 bases sitting between them. Written as DNA, the CDR3 is TGTGCCAGCAGCTTCCCACGGAGGGACTACGAGCAGTACTTC. Translation: CASSFPRRDYEQYF. Based on the CDR3 plus reference TRBV5-6 and TRBJ2-7, the full variable domain is DAGVTQSPTHLIKTRGQQVTLRCSPKSGHDTVSWYQQALGQGPQFIFQYYEEEERQRGNFPDRFSGHQFPNYSSELNVNALLLGDSALYLCASSFPRRDYEQYFGPGTRLTVT.

The chain combines TRBV27 with TRBJ2-1, with D possibly being TRBD1 (5 bases). The CDR3 contains 15 residues. With 3 bases removed from V and 1 base from J, the gap between germline ends came to 10 bases. CDR1 is MNHEY and CDR2 is SMNVEV in the germline V gene (reference sequence). CDR3: CASSLQGQSYNEQFF. The CDR3 bases are TGTGCCAGCAGTTTGCAGGGTCAGTCCTACAATGAGCAGTTCTTC.

The chain recombines TRBV5-6 with TRBJ2-5; 14 nucleotides match TRBD2. CDR3 size: 18 residues. Losses at the gene ends were 0 bases for V and 5 bases for J; bases not matched to a gene: 9. The germline gives CDR1 SGHDT, CDR2 YYEEEE. CDR3 residues: CASSLGLAGGPGEETQYF. In DNA form, the CDR3 reads TGTGCCAGCAGCTTGGGACTAGCGGGAGGGCCGGGGGAGGAGACCCAGTACTTC.

Regarding this clone: This specimen includes other DNA sequences encoding the same CDR3. The V and J genes are TRBV27 and TRBJ2-3; 13 bases line up with TRBD2. V lost 5 bases and J lost 6; bases outside the gene matches: 8. Germline CDR1 and CDR2: MNHEY and SMNVEV (reference sequence). The CDR3 consists of 16 residues. The CDR3, as DNA: TGTGCCAGCAGTCTCCGGACTAGCGGGAGTTCGGATACGCAGTATTTT. As protein: CASSLRTSGSSDTQYF.

J is TRBJ2-7 and V is TRBV19, with TRBD1 matching 7 bases. The CDR3 is made up of 16 amino acids. V shed 1 base and J 5 bases; nucleotides not matched to a gene: 11. Germline-derived CDR1 and CDR2 are LNHDA and SQIVND (reference sequence). CDR3 in amino acids: CASSIGYRQGANEQYF. For the CDR3, the DNA is TGTGCCAGTAGTATAGGTTATCGACAGGGTGCGAACGAGCAGTACTTC.

The J gene is TRBJ2-5, the V gene TRBV2, with D possibly TRBD1 on 5 matching bases. Germline lookup yields CDR1 SNHLY and CDR2 FYNNEI. V shed 4 bases and J shed 5 bases, with 11 bases lying between them. The CDR3 is 13 amino acids. This CDR3 reads CASSVRDAETQYF. The DNA of the CDR3 is TGTGCCAGCAGTGTCAGGGATGCGGAGACCCAGTACTTC.

This clone was detected only a few times. This chain uses TRBV10-3 with TRBJ1-4, with 7 nucleotides matching TRBD1. Germline CDR1 reads ENHRY; CDR2 reads SYGVKD. V shed 2 bases, J shed 4 bases, and the junction held 10 bases outside the gene matches. The CDR3 runs 17 residues. This CDR3 is CAISEGAGGRSNEKLFF. CDR3 in DNA: TGTGCCATCAGTGAGGGTGCAGGGGGGAGAAGTAATGAAAAACTGTTTTTT.

This clone was recorded once. The gene calls are TRBV15 and TRBJ2-7; the match to TRBD2 covers 7 bases. CDR3 length: 15 residues. Germline trimming cut 0 bases from V and 2 bases from J; bases unmatched to any gene: 4. Germline V gives CDR1 LNHNV, CDR2 YYDKDF (reference sequence). CDR3 sequence (DNA): TGTGCCACCAGCAGAGATACGGGGGGAGCCTACGAGCAGTACTTC. Translating gives CATSRDTGGAYEQYF.